A selection of T cell receptor beta chains follows, all from one sample in a study of shared clonotypes between healthy human individuals. Some clones are missing from TCRdb's copy, which holds only in-frame ones; the method was immunoSEQ multiplex PCR. The sample records 2 million to 3 million clones, over 85% being singletons. The sample taken for sequencing was naive CD4+ T cells from PBMCs. The receptors shown here come from a man aged 18 to 30 in good health. Some clones in this sample may be carry-over from other donors' samples. CDR3s include the opening cysteine and the closing phenylalanine or tryptophan. Fields, in order: V gene, D gene, CDR3 length, J gene, clone size, CDR3 DNA, CDR3 protein. D genes are given only for firm matches. For some rows the clone size is stated as once, few or many, or as a class when expanded; others skip it.

V gene: TRBV7-2
D gene: TRBD1
CDR3 length: 14
J gene: TRBJ2-7
clone size: NA
CDR3 DNA: TGTGCCAGCAGCTTGGAGACAGGGGTGTACGAGCAGTACTTC
CDR3 protein: CASSLETGVYEQYF

V gene: TRBV9
D gene: NA
CDR3 length: 14
J gene: TRBJ2-7
clone size: NA
CDR3 DNA: TGTGCCAGCAGCGCCAGAGCTTTCTCCTACGAGCAGTACTTC
CDR3 protein: CASSARAFSYEQYF

V gene: TRBV7-3
D gene: NA
CDR3 length: 14
J gene: TRBJ2-5
clone size: NA
CDR3 DNA: TGTGCCAGCAGCTCCTTTGGGTCGGAAGAGACCCAGTACTTC
CDR3 protein: CASSSFGSEETQYF

V gene: TRBV27
D gene: NA
CDR3 length: 13
J gene: TRBJ2-5
clone size: NA
CDR3 DNA: TGTGCCAGCAGTCCCATCCTGGGGGAGACCCAGTACTTC
CDR3 protein: CASSPILGETQYF

V gene: TRBV6-5
D gene: NA
CDR3 length: 12
J gene: TRBJ1-6
clone size: NA
CDR3 DNA: TGTGCCAGCAGTTTCCTAGGTTCACCCCTCCACTTT
CDR3 protein: CASSFLGSPLHF

V gene: TRBV5-1
D gene: NA
CDR3 length: 16
J gene: TRBJ2-1
clone size: NA
CDR3 DNA: TGCGCCAGCAGCACGGGGTTAAGTGGGTCCTACAATGAGCAGTTCTTC
CDR3 protein: CASSTGLSGSYNEQFF

V gene: TRBV28
D gene: NA
CDR3 length: 17
J gene: TRBJ1-6
clone size: NA
CDR3 DNA: TGTGCCAGCAGACTTGGGCCCCGGGATTTCGGTAATTCACCCCTCCACTTT
CDR3 protein: CASRLGPRDFGNSPLHF

V gene: TRBV6-5
D gene: TRBD2
CDR3 length: 13
J gene: TRBJ2-5
clone size: NA
CDR3 DNA: TGTGCCAGCCAGCTAGCGGGAAGGGAGACCCAGTACTTC
CDR3 protein: CASQLAGRETQYF

V gene: TRBV2
D gene: NA
CDR3 length: 12
J gene: TRBJ2-1
clone size: few
CDR3 DNA: TGTGCCAGCGGTGGCCAGAACAATGAGCAGTTCTTC
CDR3 protein: CASGGQNNEQFF

V gene: TRBV28
D gene: TRBD2
CDR3 length: 18
J gene: TRBJ2-7
clone size: NA
CDR3 DNA: TGTGCCAGCAGTTTACCAGCCGGGACTAGCCCCCCACACTACGAGCAGTACTTC
CDR3 protein: CASSLPAGTSPPHYEQYF

V gene: TRBV25-1
D gene: NA
CDR3 length: 14
J gene: TRBJ2-3
clone size: NA
CDR3 DNA: TGTGCCAGCAGTGATTCAACAGGCTCAGATACGCAGTATTTT
CDR3 protein: CASSDSTGSDTQYF

V gene: TRBV10-1
D gene: NA
CDR3 length: 14
J gene: TRBJ1-5
clone size: NA
CDR3 DNA: TGCGCCAGCAGTGAGAGTGGTGGGAATCAGCCCCAGCATTTT
CDR3 protein: CASSESGGNQPQHF

V gene: TRBV20-1
D gene: TRBD2
CDR3 length: 11
J gene: TRBJ2-1
clone size: NA
CDR3 DNA: TGCAGTCTAGCGGGACTCAATGAGCAGTTCTTC
CDR3 protein: CSLAGLNEQFF

V gene: TRBV19
D gene: NA
CDR3 length: 14
J gene: TRBJ2-5
clone size: NA
CDR3 DNA: TGTGCCAGTAGTACTGCGAACCCTCGAGAGACCCAGTACTTC
CDR3 protein: CASSTANPRETQYF

V gene: TRBV2
D gene: TRBD1
CDR3 length: 15
J gene: TRBJ2-3
clone size: NA
CDR3 DNA: TGTGCCAGCGGCGGGACAGGGCGCCTTCCAGATACGCAGTATTTT
CDR3 protein: CASGGTGRLPDTQYF

V gene: TRBV5-5
D gene: NA
CDR3 length: 15
J gene: TRBJ1-1
clone size: NA
CDR3 DNA: TGTGCCAGCAGCTTGACGAGAATAGAGAACACTGAAGCTTTCTTT
CDR3 protein: CASSLTRIENTEAFF

V gene: TRBV7-2
D gene: NA
CDR3 length: 15
J gene: TRBJ2-5
clone size: NA
CDR3 DNA: TGTGCCAGCAGCGCCCGATTCGCCAGACAAGAGACCCAGTACTTC
CDR3 protein: CASSARFARQETQYF

V gene: TRBV28
D gene: NA
CDR3 length: 16
J gene: TRBJ2-6
clone size: NA
CDR3 DNA: TGTGCCAGCAGCTCCCCCCACCCCTCTGGGGCCAACGTCCTGACTTTC
CDR3 protein: CASSSPHPSGANVLTF

V gene: TRBV2
D gene: NA
CDR3 length: 14
J gene: TRBJ2-1
clone size: NA
CDR3 DNA: TGTGCCAGCGGAGGGGGATTGGGGTACAATGAGCAGTTCTTC
CDR3 protein: CASGGGLGYNEQFF

V gene: TRBV5-1
D gene: NA
CDR3 length: 18
J gene: TRBJ1-2
clone size: NA
CDR3 DNA: TGCGCCAGCAGCTTGTCGGAGGGAGGTTTAGGGAAGGACTATGGCTACACCTTC
CDR3 protein: CASSLSEGGLGKDYGYTF

V gene: TRBV27
D gene: TRBD1
CDR3 length: 19
J gene: TRBJ2-6
clone size: NA
CDR3 DNA: TGTGCCAGCAGGGGCGGGGACAGGGGGCGCATCACTGGGGCCAACGTCCTGACTTTC
CDR3 protein: CASRGGDRGRITGANVLTF

V gene: TRBV11-2
D gene: NA
CDR3 length: 16
J gene: TRBJ2-2
clone size: NA
CDR3 DNA: TGTGCCAGCAGTAATTTTTGGGACGGGCAGACCGGGGAGCTGTTTTTT
CDR3 protein: CASSNFWDGQTGELFF

V gene: TRBV27
D gene: TRBD1
CDR3 length: 14
J gene: TRBJ1-2
clone size: NA
CDR3 DNA: TGTGCCAGCAGTAGGACAGGGGGAGGGTATGGCTACACCTTC
CDR3 protein: CASSRTGGGYGYTF

V gene: TRBV28
D gene: TRBD1
CDR3 length: 16
J gene: TRBJ1-4
clone size: NA
CDR3 DNA: TGTGCCAGCAGTATAGACAGGGGGCGAACTAATGAAAAACTGTTTTTT
CDR3 protein: CASSIDRGRTNEKLFF

V gene: TRBV4-3
D gene: NA
CDR3 length: 16
J gene: TRBJ1-2
clone size: NA
CDR3 DNA: TGCGCCAGCAGCCAAGACACCCAGGGCCTTAACTATGGCTACACCTTC
CDR3 protein: CASSQDTQGLNYGYTF

V gene: TRBV9
D gene: NA
CDR3 length: 15
J gene: TRBJ2-3
clone size: NA
CDR3 DNA: TGTGCCAGCAGCGTAGGCCTCCCGAGCACAGATACGCAGTATTTT
CDR3 protein: CASSVGLPSTDTQYF

V gene: TRBV18
D gene: NA
CDR3 length: 15
J gene: TRBJ2-7
clone size: NA
CDR3 DNA: TGTGCCAGCTCACCCCAAACTAGTACGTCCTACGAGCAGTACTTC
CDR3 protein: CASSPQTSTSYEQYF

V gene: TRBV7-6
D gene: NA
CDR3 length: 15
J gene: TRBJ1-1
clone size: NA
CDR3 DNA: TGTGCCAGCAGCCGGTTTGCCCGACTGAACACTGAAGCTTTCTTT
CDR3 protein: CASSRFARLNTEAFF

V gene: TRBV7-9
D gene: NA
CDR3 length: 15
J gene: TRBJ1-1
clone size: NA
CDR3 DNA: TGTGCCAGCAGCTCCCGGGACACAGAATACACTGAAGCTTTCTTT
CDR3 protein: CASSSRDTEYTEAFF

V gene: TRBV11-2
D gene: TRBD2
CDR3 length: 18
J gene: TRBJ2-1
clone size: NA
CDR3 DNA: TGTGCCAGCAGCACATTAGCGGGAGGTTGGAGCTCCTACAATGAGCAGTTCTTC
CDR3 protein: CASSTLAGGWSSYNEQFF

V gene: TRBV7-2
D gene: NA
CDR3 length: 14
J gene: TRBJ1-2
clone size: NA
CDR3 DNA: TGTGCCAGCAGCTCCTGGACCGTGGACTATGGCTACACCTTC
CDR3 protein: CASSSWTVDYGYTF

V gene: TRBV5-1
D gene: TRBD1
CDR3 length: 13
J gene: TRBJ1-1
clone size: NA
CDR3 DNA: TGCGCCAGCAGCCGACAGGGGAACACTGAAGCTTTCTTT
CDR3 protein: CASSRQGNTEAFF

V gene: TRBV5-1
D gene: TRBD2
CDR3 length: 14
J gene: TRBJ2-7
clone size: once
CDR3 DNA: TGCGCCAGCAGCGCGGGAGTCGCCTACTACGAGCAGTACTTC
CDR3 protein: CASSAGVAYYEQYF

V gene: TRBV13
D gene: TRBD1
CDR3 length: 16
J gene: TRBJ2-4
clone size: once
CDR3 DNA: TGTGCCAGCAGCTTTGTAACCGGGACAGGGGGGAACATTCAGTACTTC
CDR3 protein: CASSFVTGTGGNIQYF

V gene: TRBV15
D gene: NA
CDR3 length: 13
J gene: TRBJ1-2
clone size: NA
CDR3 DNA: TGTGCCACCAGCAGACCCGGCCCCTATGGCTACACCTTC
CDR3 protein: CATSRPGPYGYTF

V gene: TRBV10-3
D gene: NA
CDR3 length: 15
J gene: TRBJ2-7
clone size: NA
CDR3 DNA: TGTGCCATCAGTGAGTCGGTGGAGGGGTCCTACGAGCAGTACTTC
CDR3 protein: CAISESVEGSYEQYF

V gene: TRBV6-1
D gene: NA
CDR3 length: 14
J gene: TRBJ2-3
clone size: NA
CDR3 DNA: TGTGCCAGCCGCACGGACCGAAGCACAGATACGCAGTATTTT
CDR3 protein: CASRTDRSTDTQYF

V gene: TRBV27
D gene: NA
CDR3 length: 15
J gene: TRBJ2-7
clone size: NA
CDR3 DNA: TGTGCCAGCCAAGTCGGGGGCACGACCTCCTACGAGCAGTACTTC
CDR3 protein: CASQVGGTTSYEQYF

V gene: TRBV4-2
D gene: TRBD1
CDR3 length: 15
J gene: TRBJ2-5
clone size: NA
CDR3 DNA: TGTGCCAGCAGCCCAAGAACAGGGGGCTCGGAGACCCAGTACTTC
CDR3 protein: CASSPRTGGSETQYF

V gene: TRBV5-4
D gene: NA
CDR3 length: 15
J gene: TRBJ2-2
clone size: NA
CDR3 DNA: TGTGCCAGCAGCCCGCTTAGGGGGGGCGATGGGGAGCTGTTTTTT
CDR3 protein: CASSPLRGGDGELFF

V gene: TRBV6-5
D gene: NA
CDR3 length: 14
J gene: TRBJ2-3
clone size: NA
CDR3 DNA: TGTGCCAGCAGTTATACCCCCGGAATAGATACGCAGTATTTT
CDR3 protein: CASSYTPGIDTQYF

V gene: TRBV9
D gene: NA
CDR3 length: 12
J gene: TRBJ2-7
clone size: NA
CDR3 DNA: TGTGCCAGCAGCCCCGAGTCCGGCGAGCAGTACTTC
CDR3 protein: CASSPESGEQYF

V gene: TRBV2
D gene: NA
CDR3 length: 11
J gene: TRBJ2-7
clone size: NA
CDR3 DNA: TGTGCCAGCACGGTGGAGTACGAGCAGTACTTC
CDR3 protein: CASTVEYEQYF

V gene: TRBV18
D gene: NA
CDR3 length: 15
J gene: TRBJ1-1
clone size: once
CDR3 DNA: TGTGCCAGCTCACCACCGGGCCAGGGGAACACTGAAGCTTTCTTT
CDR3 protein: CASSPPGQGNTEAFF

V gene: TRBV5-1
D gene: TRBD2
CDR3 length: 13
J gene: TRBJ2-1
clone size: NA
CDR3 DNA: TGCGCCAGCAGCTTCCTAGCGGAAAATGAGCAGTTCTTC
CDR3 protein: CASSFLAENEQFF

V gene: TRBV6-6
D gene: TRBD1
CDR3 length: 14
J gene: TRBJ1-2
clone size: NA
CDR3 DNA: TGTGCCAGCAGCCAGGGGGTACCTAACTATGGCTACACCTTC
CDR3 protein: CASSQGVPNYGYTF

V gene: TRBV5-1
D gene: NA
CDR3 length: 14
J gene: TRBJ2-5
clone size: NA
CDR3 DNA: TGCGCCAGCAGCTTGGCCGGAGACCAAGAGACCCAGTACTTC
CDR3 protein: CASSLAGDQETQYF

V gene: TRBV19
D gene: NA
CDR3 length: 13
J gene: TRBJ1-1
clone size: few
CDR3 DNA: TGTGCCAGTAGTTACACCGTAGATTCTGAAGCTTTCTTT
CDR3 protein: CASSYTVDSEAFF

V gene: TRBV7-9
D gene: NA
CDR3 length: 14
J gene: TRBJ1-1
clone size: once
CDR3 DNA: TGTGCCAGCAGCTTCAGGGCGGACGGCACTGAAGCTTTCTTT
CDR3 protein: CASSFRADGTEAFF

V gene: TRBV14
D gene: NA
CDR3 length: 13
J gene: TRBJ1-2
clone size: once
CDR3 DNA: TGTGCCAGCAGCCAAACAGCTAACTATGGCTACACCTTC
CDR3 protein: CASSQTANYGYTF

V gene: TRBV7-2
D gene: NA
CDR3 length: 13
J gene: TRBJ2-7
clone size: NA
CDR3 DNA: TGTGCCAGCAGCCAGTCAAGAGGCTACGAGCAGTACTTC
CDR3 protein: CASSQSRGYEQYF

V gene: TRBV28
D gene: TRBD1
CDR3 length: 15
J gene: TRBJ2-7
clone size: NA
CDR3 DNA: TGTGCCAGCACCGAACTGGGACAGGGATCCTACGAGCAGTACTTC
CDR3 protein: CASTELGQGSYEQYF

V gene: TRBV28
D gene: TRBD2
CDR3 length: 13
J gene: TRBJ2-3
clone size: NA
CDR3 DNA: TGTGCCACCGGGACTAGCGCCACAGATACGCAGTATTTT
CDR3 protein: CATGTSATDTQYF

V gene: TRBV4-2
D gene: NA
CDR3 length: 17
J gene: TRBJ2-1
clone size: NA
CDR3 DNA: TGTGCCAGCAGCCAAGATGACGCGGGCCCCCCTCGCAATGAGCAGTTCTTC
CDR3 protein: CASSQDDAGPPRNEQFF

V gene: TRBV15
D gene: NA
CDR3 length: 13
J gene: TRBJ1-1
clone size: NA
CDR3 DNA: TGTGCCACCAGCTCGCGACAGTACACTGAAGCTTTCTTT
CDR3 protein: CATSSRQYTEAFF

V gene: TRBV5-1
D gene: NA
CDR3 length: 16
J gene: TRBJ2-4
clone size: NA
CDR3 DNA: TGCGCCAGCAGCTCCGGACAGCCGCTAGCCAAAAACATTCAGTACTTC
CDR3 protein: CASSSGQPLAKNIQYF

V gene: TRBV19
D gene: NA
CDR3 length: 11
J gene: TRBJ2-1
clone size: NA
CDR3 DNA: TGTGCCAGTAGTACAGCAAATGAGCAGTTCTTC
CDR3 protein: CASSTANEQFF

V gene: TRBV28
D gene: NA
CDR3 length: 12
J gene: TRBJ1-6
clone size: NA
CDR3 DNA: TGTGCCAGCAGCCGCTGGCCCTCACCCCTCCACTTT
CDR3 protein: CASSRWPSPLHF

V gene: TRBV7-3
D gene: TRBD2
CDR3 length: 15
J gene: TRBJ2-2
clone size: NA
CDR3 DNA: TGTGCCAGCAGCGAGGGACTAGCGTCGGCCGGGGAGCTGTTTTTT
CDR3 protein: CASSEGLASAGELFF

V gene: TRBV28
D gene: NA
CDR3 length: 14
J gene: TRBJ1-2
clone size: NA
CDR3 DNA: TGTGCCAGCAGCGAACAGGTGTCGAACTATGGCTACACCTTC
CDR3 protein: CASSEQVSNYGYTF